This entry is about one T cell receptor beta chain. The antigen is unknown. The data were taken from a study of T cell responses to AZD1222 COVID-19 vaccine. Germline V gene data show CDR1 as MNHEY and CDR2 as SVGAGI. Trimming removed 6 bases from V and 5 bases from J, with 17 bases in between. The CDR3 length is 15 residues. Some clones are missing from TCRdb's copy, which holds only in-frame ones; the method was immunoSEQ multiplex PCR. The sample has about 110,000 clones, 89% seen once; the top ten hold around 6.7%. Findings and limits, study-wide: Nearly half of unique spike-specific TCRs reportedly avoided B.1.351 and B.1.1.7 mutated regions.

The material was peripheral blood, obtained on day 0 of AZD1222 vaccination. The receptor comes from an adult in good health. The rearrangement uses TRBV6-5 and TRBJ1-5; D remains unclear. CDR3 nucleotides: TGTGCCAGCAGCCCCGGGAAGAATAGTGATCAGCCCCAGCATTTT. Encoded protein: CASSPGKNSDQPQHF.